The 16 T cell receptor beta chains below come from one sample, sequenced in a study of blood T cell repertoires in COVID-19 (TCRdb year 2020). To prepare the library, the immunoSEQ multiplex PCR assay was applied. TCRdb holds this immuneACCESS table with in-frame rearrangements only. Some clones are missing; in checked studies, unresolved V genes explain under half, and the rest has no known cause. Across this sample there are about 240,000 clones, with roughly 87% seen only once. More than 6% of the sample belongs to the ten largest clones. Sequenced input: peripheral blood. The receptors here all came from a man aged 60-69 years who had recovered from COVID-19.

CDR3: CASSFSAGGLQETQYF. In nucleotides, the CDR3 is TGTGCCAGCAGCTTTTCCGCAGGGGGCCTCCAAGAGACCCAGTACTTC. The chain recombines TRBV7-2 with TRBJ2-5; 8 bases fit TRBD1. The CDR3 runs 16 residues. The germline V gene has CDR1 SGHTA and CDR2 FQGNSA. V dropped 3 bases and J dropped 1; count of bases not matched to a gene: 7. The entire variable domain, with the rest obtained from reference TRBV7-2 and TRBJ2-5, is as follows: GAGVSQSPSNKVTEKGKDVELRCDPISGHTALYWYRQSLGQGLEFLIYFQGNSAPDKSGLPSDRFSAERTGGSVSTLTIQRTQQEDSAVYLCASSFSAGGLQETQYFGPGTRLLVL.

The chain joins TRBV12-5 to TRBJ2-3; 16 bases line up with TRBD2. Germline V gene data show CDR1 as LGHNT and CDR2 as FRNRAP. Losses at the gene ends were 5 bases for V and 5 bases for J; bases not matched to a gene: 7. The length of the CDR3 is 17 residues. The CDR3 region is CASGLGLAGGREDTQYF. In DNA, the CDR3 is TGTGCTAGTGGTCTGGGACTAGCGGGGGGGCGAGAAGATACGCAGTATTTT.

The CDR3 nucleotides are TGTGCCAGCAAGACAGGGGCCGGGGAGCTGTTTTTT. Its translation is CASKTGAGELFF. The chain has TRBV2 and TRBJ2-2, with 8 positions matching TRBD1. Germline V lookup: CDR1 SNHLY, CDR2 FYNNEI. The CDR3 totals 12 residues. V gave up 7 bases and J gave up 6 bases; unmatched junction bases: 1.

This chain connects TRBV18 to TRBJ1-3, with 10 bases lining up with TRBD1. This CDR3 has 20 amino acids. The germline V gene encodes CDR1 KGHSH and CDR2 LQKENI. J was trimmed by 0 bases and V by 1 base; bases with no gene match: 12. DNA of the CDR3: TGTGCCAGCTCACCACTAGTGGGACAGGGGTCACTCTTCTCTGGAAACACCATATATTTT. It yields the protein CASSPLVGQGSLFSGNTIYF.

This chain connects TRBV27 to TRBJ1-3; D gene ambiguous. The V gene lost 7 bases and the J gene lost 0 bases, with 10 bases spanning the gap. This CDR3 is 14 amino acids long. Germline V CDR1 and CDR2: MNHEY, SMNVEV (reference sequence). The DNA for the CDR3 is TGTGCCAGCAAGGCAGGTGTCTCTGGAAACACCATATATTTT. Protein: CASKAGVSGNTIYF.

The V gene is TRBV5-4, the J gene TRBJ2-3; D ambiguous. CDR1 is SGHNT, CDR2 YYREEE, per germline (reference sequence). V lost 1 base and J 0 bases, leaving 15 bases between the germline ends. CDR3 size: 17 residues. The CDR3 DNA follows: TGTGCCAGCAGCTTGCGCTTAACACAAATGAGCACAGATACGCAGTATTTT. Translated, it gives CASSLRLTQMSTDTQYF. Based on the CDR3 plus reference TRBV5-4 and TRBJ2-3, the full variable domain is ETGVTQSPTHLIKTRGQQVTLRCSSQSGHNTVSWYQQALGQGPQFIFQYYREEENGRGNFPPRFSGLQFPNYSSELNVNALELDDSALYLCASSLRLTQMSTDTQYFGPGTRLTVL.

Points on this clone: One junction end does not reproduce the germline sequence, and a read error may be involved. This chain connects TRBV5-1 to TRBJ2-1; D is undetermined. The CDR3 has 11 residues. The V gene's germline CDR1 is SGHRS and CDR2 YFSETQ. CDR3 residues: CASSLNREILF. CDR3 bases: TGCGCCAGCAGCTTAAATCGAGAAATCCTCTTC.

This clone appeared a single time. The chain joins TRBV14 to TRBJ2-1; D is possibly TRBD1 (5 bases). This CDR3 has 13 amino acids. The V end was cut by 4 bases, the J end by 9 bases, with 13 bases between. The V gene's germline CDR1 is SGHDN and CDR2 FVKESK. The chain's CDR3 is CASSPQGLGEQFF. As DNA, the CDR3 is TGTGCCAGCAGCCCTCAGGGCCTGGGTGAGCAGTTCTTC.

Only one count was recorded for this clone. The chain couples TRBV5-1 to TRBJ2-1, with 16 positions matching TRBD2. V lost 4 bases and J lost 0; bases outside the gene matches: 7. The germline V gene encodes CDR1 SGHRS and CDR2 YFSETQ. This CDR3 contains 19 residues. The CDR3 loop reads CASSLAGTSGGGSYNEQFF. The DNA for the CDR3 is TGCGCCAGCAGCCTGGCCGGGACTAGCGGGGGGGGCTCCTACAATGAGCAGTTCTTC. Looking up the rest from reference TRBV5-1 and TRBJ2-1 gives the full variable domain: KAGVTQTPRYLIKTRGQQVTLSCSPISGHRSVSWYQQTPGQGLQFLFEYFSETQRNKGNFPGRFSGRQFSNSRSEMNVSTLELGDSALYLCASSLAGTSGGGSYNEQFFGPGTRLTVL.

This chain links TRBV28 with TRBJ1-5, with D tentatively TRBD1 (5 bases). Germline V gene lookup returns CDR1 MDHEN and CDR2 SYDVKM. The V and J ends lost 3 bases and 5 bases respectively, with 14 bases between them. The CDR3 covers 15 residues. Here the CDR3 DNA reads TGTGCCAGCAGTTTCCCGGGGGGGGACTATCAGCCCCAGCATTTT. It translates to CASSFPGGDYQPQHF. The complete variable domain, with remaining parts taken from reference TRBV28 and TRBJ1-5, reads DVKVTQSSRYLVKRTGEKVFLECVQDMDHENMFWYRQDPGLGLRLIYFSYDVKMKEKGDIPEGYSVSREKKERFSLILESASTNQTSMYLCASSFPGGDYQPQHFGDGTRLSIL.

This rearrangement joins TRBV7-9 to TRBJ2-1, with 10 nucleotides matching TRBD1. Germline CDR1 SEHNR, CDR2 FQNEAQ (reference sequence). The CDR3 totals 14 residues. V was pared by 10 bases and J by 5 bases, with 8 bases of the junction left unmatched. The CDR3 DNA is TGTGCCAACCCCGGGGACAGGGGCCACAATGAGCAGTTCTTC. Residues: CANPGDRGHNEQFF.

CDR3 in amino acids: CASSSTRNSYNEQFF. The DNA for the CDR3 is TGCGCCAGCAGCTCGACGAGGAACTCCTACAATGAGCAGTTCTTC. J is TRBJ2-1 and V is TRBV5-1; the D is unclear. Per the germline V gene, CDR1 is SGHRS and CDR2 is YFSETQ. The CDR3 loop spans 15 amino acids. V was clipped by 3 bases and J by 0 bases, with 10 bases between them.

This clone has a handful of counts. The chain uses TRBV18 and TRBJ2-5; TRBD1 matches at 8 bases. Germline V gene sequence: CDR1 KGHSH, CDR2 LQKENI. The CDR3 contains 15 residues. V trimming: 0 bases; J trimming: 7 bases; junction bases outside the gene matches: 7. The CDR3 sequence: CASSPPGRQGLTQYF. The CDR3 nucleotides read TGTGCCAGCTCACCACCCGGGCGACAGGGGCTGACCCAGTACTTC.

This clone has just a few counts. This rearrangement joins TRBV19 to TRBJ2-1, with a weak D call TRBD1 (5 bases). The V end lost 1 base, the J end lost 7 bases, and 14 bases lay between the germline ends. Per germline, CDR1 LNHDA and CDR2 SQIVND (reference sequence). The CDR3 has 15 amino acids. The CDR3 loop reads CASSIGQPPGNEQFF. Written as DNA, the CDR3 is TGTGCCAGTAGTATAGGACAGCCCCCTGGGAATGAGCAGTTCTTC.

This clone was observed a single time. DNA for the CDR3: TGTGCCACCAGTTCGGGGGGCCGGCCCCAGCATTTT. This codes for CATSSGGRPQHF. The chain uses TRBV24-1 and TRBJ1-5; perhaps TRBD1 as D (6 bases). Per the germline V gene, CDR1 is KGHDR and CDR2 is SFDVKD. V was cut by 6 bases and J by 9 bases, with 11 bases left in between. The CDR3 is 12 residues long.

This clone came up once. This chain uses TRBV6-6 with TRBJ2-5; D is unresolved. Trimming took 6 bases from V and 0 from J, leaving 11 bases between them. The CDR3 contains 14 residues. The germline V gene has CDR1 MNHNY and CDR2 SVGAGI (reference sequence). CDR3 in DNA: TGTGCCAGCAGCACCTCGGGTTACCAAGAGACCCAGTACTTC. It specifies CASSTSGYQETQYF.